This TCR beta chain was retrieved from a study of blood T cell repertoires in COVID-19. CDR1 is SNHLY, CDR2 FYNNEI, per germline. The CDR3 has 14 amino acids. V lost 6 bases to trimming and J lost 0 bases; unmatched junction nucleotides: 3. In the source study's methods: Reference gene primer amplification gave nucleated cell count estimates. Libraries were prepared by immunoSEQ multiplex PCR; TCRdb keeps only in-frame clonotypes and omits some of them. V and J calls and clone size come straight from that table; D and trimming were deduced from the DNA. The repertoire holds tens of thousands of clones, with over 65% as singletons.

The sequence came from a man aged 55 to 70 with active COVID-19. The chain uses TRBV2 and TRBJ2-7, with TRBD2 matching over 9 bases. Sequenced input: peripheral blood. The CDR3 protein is CASRETSGSYEQYF. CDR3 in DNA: TGTGCCAGCAGGGAGACTAGCGGCTCCTACGAGCAGTACTTC.